This T cell receptor (beta chain) was sequenced for a study of T cells in Graves' hyperthyroidism and ophthalmopathy. Study outcomes and limitations: By a 13 V-J model, ophthalmopathy was set apart from stable hyperthyroidism.

This clonotype was detected ten times or more. The antigen remains unidentified. Stability of Graves' hyperthyroidism was defined as absent ophthalmopathy progression within 18 months. Amplification of TCR beta CDR3 regions used RNA as the template. In the first-round RT-PCR of the TCR CDR3, the HTBI primer set was used. TCRdb itself ran the multiplex PCR reads through MiXCR, one entry per CDR3 protein. The table records a few hundred thousand distinct CDR3 sequences, about 21% of them present only once. J was trimmed by 3 bases and V by 2 bases; bases with no gene match: 2. This CDR3 region has 16 residues. Germline assignment: CDR1 SEHNR and CDR2 FQNEAQ (reference sequence).

The chain uses TRBV7-9 and TRBJ2-6, with TRBD1 matching 9 bases. Input material: blood. The origin of this receptor is a woman between 45 and 60 years old with Graves' hyperthyroidism. CDR3: CASSLTGGFGANVLTF. CDR3 DNA sequence: TGTGCCAGCAGCTTAACAGGGGGCTTTGGGGCCAACGTCCTGACTTTC.